The rows below give T cell receptor beta chains drawn from one sample of a study of T cells after somatic rescue of genetic block. This table comes from immunoSEQ multiplex PCR, and its TCRdb copy is limited to in-frame clones, with some not included. Altogether tens of thousands of clones are present, approximately 90% being singletons, with the ten largest covering about 1.5%. The sample consisted of peripheral blood mononuclear cells (PBMCs). The receptors stem from a woman aged 18-35 years. Each CDR3 is given with its conserved first and last residue. Fields, in order: CDR3 protein, CDR3 DNA, J gene, V gene, D gene. The D gene is left open where the match is weak.

CASSADIMNTEAFF,TGTGCCAGCAGCGCCGACATAATGAACACTGAAGCTTTCTTT,TRBJ1-1,TRBV9,NA
CASSIVPPAAFF,TGTGCCAGTAGTATTGTCCCCCCGGCGGCTTTCTTT,TRBJ1-1,TRBV19,NA
CASSTRLRRDEQYF,TGTGCCAGCAGTACACGTCTACGACGGGACGAGCAGTACTTC,TRBJ2-7,TRBV6-5,NA
CASSPKTGNPRGYTF,TGTGCCAGCAGCCCTAAGACAGGGAACCCCAGGGGCTACACCTTC,TRBJ1-2,TRBV7-4,TRBD1
CASSLTENTEAFF,TGTGCCAGCAGTTTGACGGAGAACACTGAAGCTTTCTTT,TRBJ1-1,TRBV28,NA
CASSSGTADTGELFF,TGTGCTAGCAGCTCGGGGACGGCTGACACCGGGGAGCTGTTTTTT,TRBJ2-2,TRBV7-7,NA
CASSSLIGRGTDTQYF,TGTGCCAGCAGCTCCCTGATCGGCAGGGGCACAGATACGCAGTATTTT,TRBJ2-3,TRBV7-9,NA
CASSIPLGAFF,TGTGCCAGTAGTATCCCACTGGGAGCTTTCTTT,TRBJ1-1,TRBV19,NA
CASSPRTGGSSYGYTF,TGTGCCAGCTCACCACGGACAGGGGGCAGTAGCTATGGCTACACCTTC,TRBJ1-2,TRBV18,TRBD1
CASSVTGNTGELFF,TGTGCCAGCAGCGTAACGGGTAACACCGGGGAGCTGTTTTTT,TRBJ2-2,TRBV9,NA
CASSLPDLTGEKLFF,TGTGCCAGCAGTCTCCCGGACCTAACGGGGGAAAAACTGTTTTTT,TRBJ1-4,TRBV28,NA
CASREMNTEAFF,TGCGCCAGCAGAGAGATGAACACTGAAGCTTTCTTT,TRBJ1-1,TRBV5-1,NA
CASSQLTANSPLHF,TGTGCCAGCAGCCAACTGACAGCTAATTCACCCCTCCACTTT,TRBJ1-6,TRBV14,NA
CASSLRQVLGPGELFF,TGTGCCAGCAGTTTAAGACAGGTGCTGGGTCCCGGGGAGCTGTTTTTT,TRBJ2-2,TRBV28,NA
CASSARGSGANVLTF,TGTGCCAGCAGTGCGCGGGGCTCTGGGGCCAACGTCCTGACTTTC,TRBJ2-6,TRBV28,NA
CASSLGVAGNEQFF,TGTGCCAGCAGCTTAGGGGTAGCGGGAAATGAGCAGTTCTTC,TRBJ2-1,TRBV7-9,TRBD2